These 18 T cell receptor beta chains were sequenced from one sample in a study of T cells in women clearing cervical HPV infection. Method: immunoSEQ multiplex PCR; TCRdb's copy keeps in-frame clones and lacks some. The table for this sample gives under 35,000 clones. Sequencing input: blood buffy coat. Receptor source: a woman between 18 and 75 years old with a cervical HPV16 infection that either progressed to CIN3+ or cleared (not recorded which).

On this clone: The read ends 3 residues before the CDR3 terminus; that terminus is restored from the germline J gene. V is TRBV20-1 and J is TRBJ2-5, with D tentatively TRBD1 (5 bases). Trimming left V 1 base short and J 1 base short, with 13 bases between. Germline-derived CDR1 and CDR2 are DFQATT and SNEGSKA (reference sequence). This CDR3 comprises 15 residues. CDR3 DNA (partial): TGCAGTGCTAGAGTTGGAAGGGGCGCCCAAGAGACC. It codes for CSARVGRGAQET. The whole CDR3 sequence is CSARVGRGAQETQYF.

The part of the CDR3 DNA that was read is TGTGCCAGCAGCGGAGGGTTTTTAGATACG. This sequence encodes CASSGGFLDT. In full, the CDR3 is CASSGGFLDTQYF. The chain employs TRBV2 and TRBJ2-3; tentative D call: TRBD2 (6 bases). The read ends 3 residues shy of where the CDR3 ends; the end is completed using the germline J gene. Germline V lookup: CDR1 SNHLY, CDR2 FYNNEI. Trimming stripped 6 bases from V and 5 bases from J, with 12 bases between. CDR3 length: 13 amino acids.

Note on this clone: The read finishes 3 residues shy of the CDR3 end, and the germline J gene is used to complete it. This chain links TRBV30 with TRBJ2-4; the match to TRBD1 covers 7 bases. Germline V gene data show CDR1 as GTSNPN and CDR2 as SVGIG (reference sequence). This CDR3 comprises 13 residues. The sequenced CDR3 bases are TGTGCCTGGATGAGGCAGGGGGACGGCGGT. Amino acid sequence: CAWMRQGDGG. The full-length CDR3 reads as CAWMRQGDGGQYF.

With regard to this clone: The read stops 3 residues short of the end of the CDR3; the missing end is completed from the germline J gene. This sequence joins TRBV29-1 and TRBJ2-5; 7 positions match TRBD1. CDR3 length: 12 residues. V was clipped by 7 bases and J by 6 bases; unmatched bases: 8. Germline loops: CDR1 SQVTM, CDR2 ANQGSEA. The covered CDR3 bases are TGCAGCGCCGGGACAGCTCAGAAGACC. It is translated as CSAGTAQKT. Given in full, the CDR3 is CSAGTAQKTQYF.

Comment on this clone: The read terminates 3 residues before the CDR3 end, so the remaining end is supplied by the germline J gene. The rearrangement links TRBV19 to TRBJ2-2, with D maybe TRBD1 (5 bases). Germline CDR1 LNHDA, CDR2 SQIVND (reference sequence). CDR3 length: 14 amino acids. CDR3 amino acids: CASSARGENEKLFF. Incomplete CDR3 DNA: TGTGCCAGTAGTGCAAGGGGCGAAAATGAAAAG.

Notes on this clone: Coverage ceases 3 residues before the CDR3 finishes, and the germline J gene fills in the end. The rearrangement links TRBV7-2 to TRBJ2-4; tentative D call: TRBD1 (5 bases). Between the trimmed V and J ends, which lost 4 bases and 4 bases, there was a span of 11 bases. The length of the CDR3 is 14 residues. Germline V gene data show CDR1 as SGHTA and CDR2 as FQGNSA. The sequenced part of the CDR3 DNA is TGTGCCAGCAGCTATGGACACTCAAAAAACATT. Its translation is CASSYGHSKNI. The whole CDR3 reads CASSYGHSKNIQYF.

Concerning this clone itself: With the read ending 3 residues before the CDR3 end, the germline J gene is used to fill in that end. The chain carries TRBV14 and TRBJ2-5; D call uncertain. Germline values: CDR1 SGHDN, CDR2 FVKESK. The germline V and J ends were trimmed by 3 bases and 3 bases, with 2 bases remaining between them. This CDR3 comprises 11 residues. CDR3 protein: CASSHEETQYF. The CDR3 bases that were read are TGTGCCAGCAGCCACGAAGAGACC.

Points on this clone: Coverage ceases 3 residues before the CDR3 finishes, and the germline J gene fills in the end. This rearrangement joins TRBV18 to TRBJ2-3; maybe TRBD2 (6 bases). The V end was cut by 5 bases, the J end by 0 bases, with 18 bases between. The V gene's germline CDR1 is KGHSH and CDR2 LQKENI. The CDR3 covers 17 residues. This CDR3 is CASSAVRDFTSTDTQYF. CDR3 DNA (partial): TGTGCCAGCTCAGCAGTCCGGGACTTTACTAGCACAGATACG.

The CDR3 reads CASSPNGGSSTGELFF. The CDR3 DNA, read in part, is TGTGCCAGCTCACCAAATGGGGGCTCCTCCACCGGGGAG. The chain is built from TRBV18 and TRBJ2-2, with D perhaps TRBD1 (6 bases). The sequence runs out 3 residues before the end of the CDR3; the remainder is reconstructed from the germline J gene. Per germline, CDR1 KGHSH and CDR2 LQKENI. The CDR3 is 16 residues long. The V end was cut by 2 bases, the J end by 4 bases, with 14 bases between.

As concerns this clone: The CDR3 end falls 3 residues outside the read, so it is completed with the germline J gene. This chain joins TRBV6-2 or TRBV6-3 and TRBJ1-1, with D possibly TRBD1 on 5 matching bases. This CDR3 has 12 amino acids. Germline values: CDR1 MNHEY, CDR2 SVGEGT. The CDR3 DNA, read in part, is TGTGCCAGCAGTTACCCAGGGATGGGA. It codes for CASSYPGMG. In full, the CDR3 reads CASSYPGMGAFF.

Remarks on this clone: The read falls 3 residues short of the CDR3 end, and the missing part is taken from the germline J gene. The chain has TRBV7-9 and TRBJ2-1; tentatively, D is TRBD2 (6 bases). The V gene lost 4 bases and the J gene lost 4 bases, with 11 bases spanning the gap. Per the germline V gene, CDR1 is SEHNR and CDR2 is FQNEAQ (reference sequence). The CDR3 totals 14 residues. The CDR3 DNA, read in part, is TGTGCCAGCAGCTCGGTCGGGACTTACAATGAG. Protein: CASSSVGTYNE. The whole CDR3 is CASSSVGTYNEQFF.

Regarding this clone: The sequenced fragment ends 3 residues before the CDR3 boundary, so the rest is inferred from the germline J gene. V is TRBV4-2 and J is TRBJ1-2; D possibly corresponds to TRBD1 (5 bases). The length of the CDR3 is 15 residues. The V end lost 0 bases, the J end lost 5 bases, and 13 bases lay between the germline ends. The germline CDR1 and CDR2 sequences are LGHNA and YNFKEQ. The covered CDR3 bases are TGTGCCAGCAGCCAAGATAGGCCAGGGATGTATGGC. This translates into CASSQDRPGMYG. The full CDR3 reads CASSQDRPGMYGYTF.

On this clone itself: The DNA ends 3 residues before the CDR3 does, and the rest of the CDR3 is filled in from the germline J gene. The chain recombines TRBV20-1 with TRBJ2-3, with D possibly matching TRBD1 (6 bases). Germline CDR1 reads DFQATT; CDR2 reads SNEGSKA (reference sequence). This CDR3 spans 16 amino acids. Trimming stripped 2 bases from V and 4 bases from J, with 19 bases between. The covered CDR3 bases are TGCAGTGCTAGACCCTTCCTTGGGGGCAGGGCAGATACG. Protein sequence: CSARPFLGGRADT. The complete CDR3 sequence is CSARPFLGGRADTQYF.

Concerning this clone itself: Read sequence stops 3 residues before the CDR3 end, and the germline J gene provides the missing end. This chain links TRBV19 with TRBJ2-7, with 8 nucleotides matching TRBD2. The CDR3 extends over 14 amino acids. V was pared by 3 bases and J by 6 bases, with 7 bases of the junction left unmatched. From germline, CDR1 is LNHDA and CDR2 SQIVND (reference sequence). Partial CDR3 DNA: TGTGCCAGTAGTATTGAAGCGGGGGTCGGCGAG. It yields the protein CASSIEAGVGE. The whole CDR3 protein is CASSIEAGVGEQYF.

In regard to this clone: The sequenced fragment ends 3 residues before the CDR3 boundary, so the rest is inferred from the germline J gene. V is TRBV19 and J is TRBJ2-2; TRBD1 matches 8 bases. Germline V gives CDR1 LNHDA, CDR2 SQIVND (reference sequence). V was clipped by 7 bases and J by 0 bases; unmatched bases: 10. The CDR3 consists of 17 residues. The sequenced CDR3 bases are TGTGCCAGTACCCCCCAGGGGGCGAGCCCGAACACCGGGGAG. Residues: CASTPQGASPNTGE. The whole CDR3 region reads CASTPQGASPNTGELFF.

About this clone itself: The read gets to within 3 residues of the CDR3 end, and the germline J gene fills in the rest. The chain employs TRBV28 and TRBJ2-4; no reliable D call. Germline loops: CDR1 MDHEN, CDR2 SYDVKM. This CDR3 has 16 residues. Trimming cost V 2 bases and J 0 bases, with 11 bases left between them. The CDR3 reads CASSLGLGLAKNIQYF. Incomplete CDR3 DNA: TGTGCCAGCAGTTTAGGTCTCGGGTTAGCCAAAAACATT.

As for this clone: The read stops 3 residues short of the end of the CDR3; the missing end is completed from the germline J gene. This rearrangement joins TRBV18 to TRBJ1-2; a weak D match, TRBD1 (6 bases). Germline V gene lookup returns CDR1 KGHSH and CDR2 LQKENI. The CDR3 sequence is 17 residues long. The CDR3 protein is CASSRDILQGTGNDYTF. CDR3 DNA, as far as it was read: TGTGCCAGCTCACGGGACATTCTTCAGGGAACGGGCAATGAC.

Details on this clone: The CDR3 extends 3 residues past the end of the read, so its final part is completed from the germline J gene. The chain joins TRBV10-3 to TRBJ2-5; 7 nucleotides agree with TRBD1. Trimming removed 2 bases from V and 1 base from J; junction bases left unmatched: 4. CDR1 is ENHRY and CDR2 is SYGVKD in the germline V gene. The CDR3 is made up of 15 amino acids. The part of the CDR3 DNA that was read is TGTGCCATCAGTGAGCCGACAGGGTTCCAAGAGACC. Encoded protein: CAISEPTGFQET. The complete CDR3 sequence is CAISEPTGFQETQYF.